This paragraph covers one T cell receptor beta chain sequence. V dropped 2 bases and J dropped 6 bases, with 22 bases sitting between them. CDR1 is MRHNA, CDR2 SNTAGT, per germline. This CDR3 is 17 amino acids long. The protocol was immunoSEQ multiplex PCR, while the TCRdb copy is restricted to in-frame clones and leaves out a portion. The repertoire consists of about 130,000 clones, with roughly 80% occurring once and the leading ten covering around 2.7%. The sample is drawn from a study of blood T cell repertoires in COVID-19. Across the study: Both acute and convalescent COVID-19 samples were obtained from the United States, Italy and Spain. From T cells, B-cell-depleted T cells, or PBMCs came the material, which was cDNA or gDNA.

Sample: peripheral blood. This rearrangement joins TRBV6-4 to TRBJ1-2, with a possible D match to TRBD1 (6 bases). The source of this sequence is an elderly woman with acute or convalescent COVID-19. CDR3 region: CASSDLPFQTGSDGYTF. The CDR3 nucleotides read TGTGCCAGCAGTGACCTGCCCTTCCAAACAGGGTCTGATGGCTACACCTTC.